This T cell receptor beta chain was found in a study of Ad26.COV2.S vaccination and SARS-CoV-2 variants. Study-wide context: The donor participated in the COV1001 trial, in its Ad26.COV2.S arm.

Treatment meaning: around 19 received Ad26.COV2.S at low or high dose, single or two shots; 5 received placebo; per-sample allocation not given. Samples were taken on day 63 after the first vaccine or placebo injection. Cohort 1b enrolled adults aged 18-55 years in Boston. The CDR3 is made up of 16 amino acids. Germline V gene lookup returns CDR1 KGHDR and CDR2 SFDVKD. The V and J ends lost 4 bases and 5 bases, in that order; junction bases with no gene match: 10. Data came from immunoSEQ multiplex PCR; TCRdb stores just in-frame clones and leaves some out. In the table there are some 250,000 clones, 88% of which are singletons.

The sequence was collected from a person between 18 and 60 years old who received the Ad26.COV2.S COVID-19 vaccine or a placebo. This chain uses TRBV24-1 with TRBJ2-1, with 7 positions matching TRBD1. The source was peripheral blood, collected in a trial of Ad26.COV2.S vaccine versus placebo. The CDR3 reads CATSDPGQTLDNEQFF. CDR3 DNA: TGTGCCACCAGTGACCCGGGACAGACCCTCGACAATGAGCAGTTCTTC.